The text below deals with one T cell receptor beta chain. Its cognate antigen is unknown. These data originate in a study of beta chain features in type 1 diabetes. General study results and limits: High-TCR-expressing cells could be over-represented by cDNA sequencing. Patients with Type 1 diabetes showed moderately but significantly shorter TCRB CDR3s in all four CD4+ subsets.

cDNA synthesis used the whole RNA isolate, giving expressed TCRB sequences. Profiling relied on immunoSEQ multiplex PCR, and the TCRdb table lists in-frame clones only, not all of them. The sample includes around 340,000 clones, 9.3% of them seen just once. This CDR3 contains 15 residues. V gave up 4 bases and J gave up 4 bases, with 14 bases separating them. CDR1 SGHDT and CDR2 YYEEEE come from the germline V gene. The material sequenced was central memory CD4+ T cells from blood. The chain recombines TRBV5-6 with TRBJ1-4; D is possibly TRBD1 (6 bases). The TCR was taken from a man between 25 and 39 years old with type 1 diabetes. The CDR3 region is CASSPSGAGNEKLFF. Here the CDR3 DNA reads TGTGCCAGCAGCCCCTCGGGGGCAGGTAATGAAAAACTGTTTTTT.